The clone carrying this T cell receptor (beta chain) was found many times. No antigen is known for it. These data are taken from a study of regulatory T cells in long-lasting Graves disease. Study-level points and caveats: Clonotypes that were public and shared totalled roughly 3,000 in persistent patients versus 966 in new patients. The study found TRBV28, TRBJ1-2 and TRBJ2-5 favored in persistent disease.

Time point here: newly diagnosed GD, antithyroid drugs for less than 3 months. Researchers made the TCR library from RNA that was extracted from PBMCs. The ends were cut back, 2 bases at V and 2 bases at J, with 7 bases in the middle. The CDR3 runs 13 residues. Construction of the TCR beta libraries employed iRepertoire HTBI primers in conjunction with Arm-PCR of CDR3 regions. Via MiXCR, TCRdb re-called the multiplex PCR reads, giving one row per CDR3 protein. Of about 470,000 distinct CDR3 sequences in the sample, more than 12% are singletons; the top ten hold 16%. These sequences were also reported in another study, on T cells in Graves' hyperthyroidism and ophthalmopathy. This second study says: Among thyroid clonotypes expanded above 0.001, most also appeared in blood.

The starting material was peripheral blood mononuclear cells (PBMCs), obtained at new diagnosis, from a patient treated with antithyroid drugs. The source of this sequence is a woman aged 25 to 39 with Graves disease. The rearrangement uses TRBV12-3 or TRBV12-4 and TRBJ2-7; D is undetermined. The CDR3 reads CASSLYSPYEQYF. The CDR3 region has the DNA TGTGCCAGCAGTTTATACAGCCCCTACGAGCAGTACTTC.